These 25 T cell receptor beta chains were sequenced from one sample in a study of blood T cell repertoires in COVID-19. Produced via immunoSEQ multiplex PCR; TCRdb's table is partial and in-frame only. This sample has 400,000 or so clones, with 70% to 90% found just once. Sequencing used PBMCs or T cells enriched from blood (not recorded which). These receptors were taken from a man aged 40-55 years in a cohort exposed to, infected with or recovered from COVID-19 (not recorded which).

This CDR3 reads CASSEASRGLGGYTF. DNA for the CDR3: TGTGCCAGCAGTGAAGCTAGCAGGGGATTGGGTGGCTACACCTTC. V and J are TRBV6-1 and TRBJ1-2; weak D call: TRBD1 (6 bases). Germline values: CDR1 MNHNS, CDR2 SASEGT. The CDR3 consists of 15 residues. Trimming left V 0 bases short and J 7 bases short, with 15 bases between.

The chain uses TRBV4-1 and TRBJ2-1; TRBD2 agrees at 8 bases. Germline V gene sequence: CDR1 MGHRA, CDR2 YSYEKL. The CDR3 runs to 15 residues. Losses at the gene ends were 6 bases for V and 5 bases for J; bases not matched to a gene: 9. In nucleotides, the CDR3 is TGCGCCAGCAGTATTCCGGGACTAGGGAACAATGAGCAGTTCTTC. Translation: CASSIPGLGNNEQFF.

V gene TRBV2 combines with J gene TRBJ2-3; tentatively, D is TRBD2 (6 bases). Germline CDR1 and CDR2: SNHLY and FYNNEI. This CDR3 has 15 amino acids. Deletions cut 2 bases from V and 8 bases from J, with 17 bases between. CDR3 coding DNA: TGTGCCAGCAGTGAAAACTGGAGAACCGGGGGTACGCAGTATTTT. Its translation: CASSENWRTGGTQYF.

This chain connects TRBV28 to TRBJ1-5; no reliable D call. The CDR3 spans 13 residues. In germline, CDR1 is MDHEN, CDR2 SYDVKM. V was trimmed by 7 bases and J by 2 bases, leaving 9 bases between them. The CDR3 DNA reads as TGTGCCAGCATCTGGGGAGGCAATCAGCCCCAGCATTTT. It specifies CASIWGGNQPQHF.

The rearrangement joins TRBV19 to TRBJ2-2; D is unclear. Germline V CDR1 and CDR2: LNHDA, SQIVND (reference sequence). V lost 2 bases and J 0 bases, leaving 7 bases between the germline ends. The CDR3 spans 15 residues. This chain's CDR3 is CASSIQRTNTGELFF. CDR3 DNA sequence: TGTGCCAGTAGTATACAGCGAACGAACACCGGGGAGCTGTTTTTT.

CDR3 nucleotides: TGTGCCAGCAGTTTAGGTACAGGTTTCTATGGCTACACCTTC. This codes for CASSLGTGFYGYTF. The V and J genes are TRBV28 and TRBJ1-2; the D gene is possibly TRBD1 (5 bases). Trimming took off 2 bases at V and 4 bases at J, with 11 bases between the two ends. The germline V gene has CDR1 MDHEN and CDR2 SYDVKM. This CDR3 is built from 14 residues.

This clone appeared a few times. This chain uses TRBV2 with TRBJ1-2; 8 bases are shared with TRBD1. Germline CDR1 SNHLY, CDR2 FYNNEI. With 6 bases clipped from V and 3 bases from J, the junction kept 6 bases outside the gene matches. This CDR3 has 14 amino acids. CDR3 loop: CASRAQGAYYGYTF. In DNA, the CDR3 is TGTGCCAGCAGGGCCCAGGGGGCCTACTATGGCTACACCTTC.

CDR3 loop: CASSPDRNYGYTF. The CDR3 coding sequence is TGTGCCAGCAGCCCGGACAGGAACTATGGCTACACCTTC. The genes are TRBV7-8 and TRBJ1-2; 7 nucleotides match TRBD1. The CDR3 sequence is 13 residues long. The V gene's germline CDR1 is SGHVS and CDR2 FQNEAQ. The junction had 2 bases not matched to a gene; V was cut back by 5 bases and J by 2 bases. Looking up the rest from reference TRBV7-8 and TRBJ1-2 gives the full variable domain: GAGVSQSPRYKVAKRGQDVALRCDPISGHVSLFWYQQALGQGPEFLTYFQNEAQLDKSGLPSDRFFAERPEGSVSTLKIQRTQQEDSAVYLCASSPDRNYGYTFGSGTRLTVV.

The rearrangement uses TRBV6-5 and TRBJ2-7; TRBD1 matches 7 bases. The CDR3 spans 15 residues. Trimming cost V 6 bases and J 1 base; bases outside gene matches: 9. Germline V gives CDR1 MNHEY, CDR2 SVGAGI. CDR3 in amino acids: CASSNTGVLSYEQYF. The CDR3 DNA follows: TGTGCCAGCAGCAACACAGGGGTCCTTTCCTACGAGCAGTACTTC.

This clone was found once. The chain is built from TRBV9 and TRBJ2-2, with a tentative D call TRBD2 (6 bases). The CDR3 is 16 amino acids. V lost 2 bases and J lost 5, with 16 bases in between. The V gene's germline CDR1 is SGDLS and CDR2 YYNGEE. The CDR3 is CASSVGGDPGTGELFF. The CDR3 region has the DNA TGTGCCAGCAGCGTGGGGGGAGACCCGGGTACCGGGGAGCTGTTTTTT.

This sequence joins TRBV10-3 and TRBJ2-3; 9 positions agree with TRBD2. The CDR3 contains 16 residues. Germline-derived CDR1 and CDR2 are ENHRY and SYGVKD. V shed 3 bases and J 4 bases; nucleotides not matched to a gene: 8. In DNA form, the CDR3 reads TGTGCCATCAGTGAACAGAGTAGCGGGAGACCAGATACGCAGTATTTT. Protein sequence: CAISEQSSGRPDTQYF.

DNA of the CDR3: TGCGCCAGCAGCCAAGGAGTTAGCGGGATAAACAATGAGCAGTTCTTC. It encodes CASSQGVSGINNEQFF. This rearrangement joins TRBV4-1 to TRBJ2-1; TRBD2 agrees at 8 bases. Germline CDR1 and CDR2: MGHRA and YSYEKL. The CDR3 runs to 16 residues. The junction had 7 bases not matched to a gene; V was cut back by 1 base and J by 5 bases.

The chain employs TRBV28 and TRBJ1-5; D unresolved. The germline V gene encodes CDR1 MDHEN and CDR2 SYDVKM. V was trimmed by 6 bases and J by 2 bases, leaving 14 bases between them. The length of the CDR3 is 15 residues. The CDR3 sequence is CASSRRGRGNQPQHF. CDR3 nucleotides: TGTGCCAGCAGCCGCCGAGGGAGGGGCAATCAGCCCCAGCATTTT.

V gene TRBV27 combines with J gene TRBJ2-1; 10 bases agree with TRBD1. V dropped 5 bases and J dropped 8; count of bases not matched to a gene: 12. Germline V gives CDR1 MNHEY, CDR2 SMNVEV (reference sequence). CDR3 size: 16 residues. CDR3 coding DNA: TGTGCCAGCAGTAGAATCCCGGGACAGGGGTCGTATGAGCAGTTCTTC. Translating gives CASSRIPGQGSYEQFF.

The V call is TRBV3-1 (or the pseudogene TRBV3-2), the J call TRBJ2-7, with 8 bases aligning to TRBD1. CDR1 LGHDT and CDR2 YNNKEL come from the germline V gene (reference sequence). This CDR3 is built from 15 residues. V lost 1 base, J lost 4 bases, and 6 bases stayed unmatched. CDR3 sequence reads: CASSQADRGQYEQYF. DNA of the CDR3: TGTGCCAGCAGCCAAGCCGACAGGGGTCAATACGAGCAGTACTTC.

DNA for the CDR3: TGTGCCAGCAGTACCCGCCGGGATTCCGCGGATACGCAGTATTTT. It yields the protein CASSTRRDSADTQYF. The V gene is TRBV27, the J gene TRBJ2-3, with a weak D call TRBD2 (5 bases). Between the trimmed V and J ends, which lost 5 bases and 6 bases, there was a span of 18 bases. There are 15 residues in the CDR3. Germline loops: CDR1 MNHEY, CDR2 SMNVEV (reference sequence).

CDR3 sequence (DNA): TGTGCCAGCGGGGCGGCAGGGGTGAATGAGCAGTTCTTC. Amino acids: CASGAAGVNEQFF. The chain combines TRBV18 with TRBJ2-1; weak D call: TRBD1 (6 bases). Trimming shortened V by 8 bases and J by 7 bases, and 15 bases separated the two germline ends. The CDR3 is 13 amino acids. CDR1 is KGHSH and CDR2 is LQKENI in the germline V gene.

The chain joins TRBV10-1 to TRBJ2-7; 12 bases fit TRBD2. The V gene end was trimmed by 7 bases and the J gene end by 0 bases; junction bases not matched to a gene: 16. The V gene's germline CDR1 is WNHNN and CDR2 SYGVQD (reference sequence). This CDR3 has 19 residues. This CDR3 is CASTQDGTSGRPSSYEQYF. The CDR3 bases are TGCGCCAGCACCCAAGACGGTACTAGCGGGAGGCCAAGCTCCTACGAGCAGTACTTC.

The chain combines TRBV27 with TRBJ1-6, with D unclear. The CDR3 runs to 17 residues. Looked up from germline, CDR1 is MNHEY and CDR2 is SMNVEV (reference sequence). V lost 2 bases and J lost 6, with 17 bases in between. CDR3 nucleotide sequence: TGTGCCAGCAGTTTAGGAGGAGGGAAACGGGGTAATTCACCCCTCCACTTT. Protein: CASSLGGGKRGNSPLHF.

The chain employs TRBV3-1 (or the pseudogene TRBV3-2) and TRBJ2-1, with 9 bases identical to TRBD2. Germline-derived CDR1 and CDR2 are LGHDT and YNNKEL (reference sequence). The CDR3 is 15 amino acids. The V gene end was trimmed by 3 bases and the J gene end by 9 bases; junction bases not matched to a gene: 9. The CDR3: CASSHLREGPVEQFF. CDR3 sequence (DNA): TGTGCCAGCAGCCACTTGCGGGAGGGCCCGGTTGAGCAGTTCTTC.

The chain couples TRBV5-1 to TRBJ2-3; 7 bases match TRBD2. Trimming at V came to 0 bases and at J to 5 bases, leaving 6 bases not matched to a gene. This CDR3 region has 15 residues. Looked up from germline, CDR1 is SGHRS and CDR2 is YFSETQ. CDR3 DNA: TGCGCCAGCAGCTTGGCCAGCGGGAAAGGAGATACGCAGTATTTT. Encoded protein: CASSLASGKGDTQYF.

In DNA, the CDR3 is TGTGCCAGCAGCTTGTCCGGGGGACTTCCAGCCTACGAGCAGTACTTC. This translates into CASSLSGGLPAYEQYF. J is TRBJ2-7 and V is TRBV5-5, with TRBD2 as a possible D gene (6 bases). The CDR3 loop spans 16 amino acids. V was pared by 1 base and J by 2 bases, with 16 bases between. Germline V gives CDR1 SGHKS, CDR2 YYEKEE (reference sequence).

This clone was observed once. CDR3 bases: TGTGCCAGCAGCTTTCCGGGACTAGCGGGAGGTAGGCCAGATACGCAGTATTTT. Amino acids: CASSFPGLAGGRPDTQYF. This chain links TRBV11-2 with TRBJ2-3, with 15 bases lining up with TRBD2. Germline values: CDR1 SGHAT, CDR2 FQNNGV. The V segment lost 3 bases and the J segment 4 bases; nucleotides outside the gene matches: 8. The CDR3 loop spans 18 amino acids.

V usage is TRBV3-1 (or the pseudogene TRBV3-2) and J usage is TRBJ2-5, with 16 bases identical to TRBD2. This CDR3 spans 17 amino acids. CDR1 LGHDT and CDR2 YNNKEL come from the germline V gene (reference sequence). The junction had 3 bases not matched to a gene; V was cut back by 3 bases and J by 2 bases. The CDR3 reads CASSHSGLAGGQETQYF. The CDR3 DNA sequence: TGTGCCAGCAGCCACTCGGGACTAGCGGGAGGGCAAGAGACCCAGTACTTC.

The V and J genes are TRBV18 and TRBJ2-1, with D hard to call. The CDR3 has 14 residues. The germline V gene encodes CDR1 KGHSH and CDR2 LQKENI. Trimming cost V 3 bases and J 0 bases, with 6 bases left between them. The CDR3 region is CASSPSVSYNEQFF. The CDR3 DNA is TGTGCCAGCTCACCCAGTGTCTCCTACAATGAGCAGTTCTTC.